This T cell receptor (beta chain) was recovered during a study of a mutant IDH1 vaccine in newly diagnosed glioma. Specified time point: week 11, during vaccination. Doses consisted of 300 ug of mutant IDH1 20-mer peptide each, paired with topical imiquimod. With regard to this clone: Its cognate antigen is unknown.

Sequencing used immunoSEQ multiplex PCR; TCRdb keeps in-frame clones, though not all of them. Among 20,000 to 30,000 clones listed, approximately 80% were seen once. The TCR sequence derives from a woman under 30 with glioma. Here the sequenced sample was PBMCs, taken from a glioma patient whose treatment included an IDH1 peptide vaccine.

The CDR3 spells CASSPGTSGTETQYF. CDR3 bases: TGCGCCAGCAGCCCGGGGACTAGCGGGACAGAGACCCAGTACTTC. The genes are TRBV5-1 and TRBJ2-5; 13 bases fit TRBD2. This CDR3 is 15 amino acids long. J was trimmed by 4 bases and V by 4 bases; bases with no gene match: 4. Germline V CDR1 and CDR2: SGHRS, YFSETQ. Full variable domain (rest looked up from reference TRBV5-1 and TRBJ2-5): KAGVTQTPRYLIKTRGQQVTLSCSPISGHRSVSWYQQTPGQGLQFLFEYFSETQRNKGNFPGRFSGRQFSNSRSEMNVSTLELGDSALYLCASSPGTSGTETQYFGPGTRLLVL.